The entry that follows covers one TCR beta chain sequence. Its antigen has not been determined. Base quality data are lacking; no much larger clone is found one base away. For this chain, trimming is 5 bases at the V end and 8 bases at the J end, and the number of junction bases without a gene match is 9. The CDR3 numbers 15 residues from cysteine through phenylalanine. The sequence is cut down to CDR3 DNA, 45 bases in frame from base 1. As encoded in the germline V gene (reference sequence), CDR1 is SEHNR while CDR2 is FQNEAQ. The treatment or condition label, read with the paper, signifies: nivolumab (PD-1 blockade) given before sampling. The DNeasy Blood and Tissue Kit was used to extract DNA from formalin-fixed paraffin-embedded specimens. Using the immunoSEQ assay, the TCR beta locus was amplified and sequenced, producing bulk TCR Vbeta CDR3 data. From the authors' description of their analysis: CDR3s were excluded if they were non-productive, were shorter than 7 amino acids, or did not start with C or end with F/W. Analysis was restricted to specimens with at least 1000 reads, and clonotypes were defined at the amino acid level. Clonality was computed as 1 minus Pielou's evenness. To equalize library sizes, abundance-weighted random subsampling with replacement was performed and repeated 100 times so that 95% confidence intervals could be reported. Repertoire overlap was quantified using the Morisita overlap index, and the top 40 clones per specimen were examined for overlap with the irAE. The source is immuneACCESS, and TCRdb retained only in-frame sequences with V and J called. Part of the clones is not carried over; for the studies checked, unresolved V genes explain less than half of this, and the remainder is unexplained. That table supplies the V and J calls and clone size; D and trimming were determined from the DNA. Present in this sample are 4,500 or so clones, roughly four fifths of which were seen just once. Under 25% of the sample comes from the top ten.

The sample belongs to a study of T cells in tumors and immune-related adverse events (dated by TCRdb to the early 2020s). This sequence was found in a female donor with metastatic renal cell carcinoma. Sequences were derived from skin tissue, sampled from a patient treated with anti-PD-1 therapy. This chain is built from TRBV7-9 and TRBJ1-6, with 7 bases aligning to TRBD1. The sequenced DNA is TGTGCCAGCAGCGGGGTTACAGGGGTCTATTCACCCCTCCACTTT. This sequence encodes CASSGVTGVYSPLHF.